The clone carrying this T cell receptor beta chain occurred a few times. Its antigen is as yet unknown. Arm-PCR of CDR3 regions and iRepertoire HTBI primers were the basis on which TCR beta libraries were built. TCRdb fed the multiplex PCR reads into MiXCR, producing one record per CDR3 protein. This table holds around 450,000 distinct CDR3 sequences, more than 12% found once. This entry is derived from a study of regulatory T cells in long-lasting Graves disease. Overall study findings and caveats: Persistent patients had a count of shared public clonotypes (more than 2,500) that exceeded that of new patients (around 970).

The CDR3 is 17 residues long. V lost 6 bases and J lost 2, with 22 bases in between. Per the germline V gene, CDR1 is SEHNR and CDR2 is FQNEAQ (reference sequence). Time point reported: newly diagnosed GD, antithyroid drugs for less than 3 months. Extracted RNA from PBMCs served as the source of the TCR library. In addition, the sample was reused for a study of T cells in Graves' hyperthyroidism and ophthalmopathy.

This TCR came from a woman aged 25-40 years with Graves disease. The chain is built from TRBV7-9 and TRBJ2-5, with D tentatively TRBD1 or TRBD2 (5 bases each). Sequences were derived from peripheral blood mononuclear cells (PBMCs), sampled at new diagnosis, from a patient treated with antithyroid drugs. The CDR3 reads CASRSTAGTRLQETQYF. The CDR3 DNA reads TGTGCCAGCAGGAGTACGGCCGGGACCAGACTACAAGAGACCCAGTACTTC.